Sequencing of this T cell receptor beta chain was carried out in a study of regulatory dendritic cells for organ transplantation. Study-wide points: Naive T cells showed high diversity, memory cells less, memory CD8+ least. Memory CD8+ clonal expansion seemed more limited with regulatory than mature dendritic cells.

CFSE-labeled sorted T cells met regulatory or mature dendritic cells for 5 days. Only in-frame clones appear in the TCRdb table, and some are missing; sequencing was by immunoSEQ multiplex PCR. In the table there are 13,000 or so clones, 62% of which are singletons. In regard to this clone: As yet, its antigen is unknown.

V was trimmed by 0 bases and J by 3 bases, leaving 10 bases between them. Germline V lookup: CDR1 SGDLS, CDR2 YYNGEE. CDR3 length: 14 amino acids. J is TRBJ2-7 and V is TRBV9; D is unresolved. The source material was naive CD8+ T cells from blood cultured with dendritic cells. Described subset: CD45RA+ naive T cells. This TCR derives from a human donor in good health. The CDR3 DNA is TGTGCCAGCAGCGTAGAGCCAGGCGACTACGAGCAGTACTTC. Translated: CASSVEPGDYEQYF.